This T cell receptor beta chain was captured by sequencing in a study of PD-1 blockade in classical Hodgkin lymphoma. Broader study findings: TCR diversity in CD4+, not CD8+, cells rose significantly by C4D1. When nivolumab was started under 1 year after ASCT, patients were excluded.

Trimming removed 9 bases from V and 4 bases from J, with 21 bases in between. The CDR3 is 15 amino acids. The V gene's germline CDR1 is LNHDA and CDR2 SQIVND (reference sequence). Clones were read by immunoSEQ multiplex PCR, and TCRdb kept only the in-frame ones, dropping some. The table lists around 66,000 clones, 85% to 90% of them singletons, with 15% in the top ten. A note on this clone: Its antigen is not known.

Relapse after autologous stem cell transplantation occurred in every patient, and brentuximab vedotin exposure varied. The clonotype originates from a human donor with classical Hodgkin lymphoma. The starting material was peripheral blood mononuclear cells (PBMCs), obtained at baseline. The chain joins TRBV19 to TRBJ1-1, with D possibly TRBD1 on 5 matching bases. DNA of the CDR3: TGTGCCAGCCTTCCAGTCGGGGGGGGTGGCACTGAAGCTTTCTTT. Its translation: CASLPVGGGGTEAFF.